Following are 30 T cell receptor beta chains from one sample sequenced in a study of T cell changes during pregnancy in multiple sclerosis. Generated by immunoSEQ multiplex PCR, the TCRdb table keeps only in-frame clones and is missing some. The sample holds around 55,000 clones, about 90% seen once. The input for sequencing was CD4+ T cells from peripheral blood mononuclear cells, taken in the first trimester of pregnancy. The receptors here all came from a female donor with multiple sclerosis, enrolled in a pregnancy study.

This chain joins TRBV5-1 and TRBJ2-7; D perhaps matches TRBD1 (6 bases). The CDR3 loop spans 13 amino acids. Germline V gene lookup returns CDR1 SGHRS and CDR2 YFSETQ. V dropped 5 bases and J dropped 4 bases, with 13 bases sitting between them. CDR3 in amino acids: CASRNGQLYEQYF. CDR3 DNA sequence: TGCGCCAGCAGGAATGGACAGCTTTACGAGCAGTACTTC.

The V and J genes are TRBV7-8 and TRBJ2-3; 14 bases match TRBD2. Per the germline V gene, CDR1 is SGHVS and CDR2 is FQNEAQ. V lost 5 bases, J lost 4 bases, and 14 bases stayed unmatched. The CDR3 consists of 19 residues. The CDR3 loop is CASSKGLAGDAPAADTQYF. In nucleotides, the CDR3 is TGTGCCAGCAGCAAGGGACTAGCGGGAGATGCCCCGGCCGCAGATACGCAGTATTTT.

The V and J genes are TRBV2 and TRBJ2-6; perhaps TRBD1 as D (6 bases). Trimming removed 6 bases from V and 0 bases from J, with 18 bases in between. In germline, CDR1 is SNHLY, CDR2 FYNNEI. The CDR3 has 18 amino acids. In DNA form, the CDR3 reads TGTGCCAGCAGCCTACTTTGGACAGTTAACTCTGGGGCCAACGTCCTGACTTTC. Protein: CASSLLWTVNSGANVLTF.

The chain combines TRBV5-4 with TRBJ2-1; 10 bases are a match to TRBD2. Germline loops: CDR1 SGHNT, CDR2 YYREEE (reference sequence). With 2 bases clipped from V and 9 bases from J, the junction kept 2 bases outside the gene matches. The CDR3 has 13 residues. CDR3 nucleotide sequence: TGTGCCAGCAGCTTCGGACTAGCGGTTGAGCAGTTCTTC. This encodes CASSFGLAVEQFF.

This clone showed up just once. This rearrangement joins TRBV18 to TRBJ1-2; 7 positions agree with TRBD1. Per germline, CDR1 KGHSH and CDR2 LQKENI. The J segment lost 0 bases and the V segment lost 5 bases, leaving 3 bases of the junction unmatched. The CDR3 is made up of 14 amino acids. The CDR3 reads CASSETGTNYGYTF. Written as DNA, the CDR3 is TGTGCCAGCTCAGAGACAGGGACTAACTATGGCTACACCTTC.

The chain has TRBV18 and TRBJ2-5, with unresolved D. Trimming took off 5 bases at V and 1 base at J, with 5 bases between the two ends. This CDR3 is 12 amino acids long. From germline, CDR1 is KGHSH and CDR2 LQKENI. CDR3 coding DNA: TGTGCCAGCTCAAGCCCCCAAGAGACCCAGTACTTC. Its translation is CASSSPQETQYF.

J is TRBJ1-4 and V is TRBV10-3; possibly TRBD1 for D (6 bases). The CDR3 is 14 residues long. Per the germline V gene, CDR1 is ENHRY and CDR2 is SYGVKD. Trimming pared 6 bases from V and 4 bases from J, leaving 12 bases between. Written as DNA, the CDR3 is TGTGCCATCAGCCCAACAGGGTTTAATGAAAAACTGTTTTTT. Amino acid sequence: CAISPTGFNEKLFF.

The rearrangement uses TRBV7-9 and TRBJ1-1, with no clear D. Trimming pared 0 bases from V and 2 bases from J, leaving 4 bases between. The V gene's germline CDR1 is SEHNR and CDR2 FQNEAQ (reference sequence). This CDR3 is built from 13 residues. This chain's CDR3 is CASSLARNTEAFF. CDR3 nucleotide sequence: TGTGCCAGCAGCTTAGCCCGTAACACTGAAGCTTTCTTT.

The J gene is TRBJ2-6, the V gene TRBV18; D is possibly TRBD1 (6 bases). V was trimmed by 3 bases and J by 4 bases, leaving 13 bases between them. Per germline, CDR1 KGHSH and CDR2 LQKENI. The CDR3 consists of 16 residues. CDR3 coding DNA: TGTGCCAGCTCACCCACGGACAGCTCGGGGGCCAACGTCCTGACTTTC. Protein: CASSPTDSSGANVLTF.

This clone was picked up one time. The CDR3 DNA reads TGTGCCAGCAGTTTACGGACAGCTCTAAATGAAAAACTGTTTTTT. It is translated as CASSLRTALNEKLFF. The genes are TRBV28 and TRBJ1-4; a weak D match, TRBD1 (6 bases). The V end lost 2 bases, the J end lost 5 bases, and 12 bases lay between the germline ends. CDR1 and CDR2 (germline): MDHEN, SYDVKM. This CDR3 region has 15 residues.

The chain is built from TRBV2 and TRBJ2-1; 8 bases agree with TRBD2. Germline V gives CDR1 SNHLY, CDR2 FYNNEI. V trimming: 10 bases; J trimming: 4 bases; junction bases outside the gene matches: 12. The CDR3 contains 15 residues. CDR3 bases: TGTGCCACCAAGAGACTAGCGAAGCCTTACAATGAGCAGTTCTTC. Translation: CATKRLAKPYNEQFF.

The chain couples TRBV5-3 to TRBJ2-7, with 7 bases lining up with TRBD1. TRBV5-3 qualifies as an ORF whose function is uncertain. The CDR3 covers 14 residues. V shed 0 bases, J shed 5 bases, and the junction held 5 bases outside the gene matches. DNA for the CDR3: TGTGCCAGAAGCTTGGGGCAGGGGGAGCACGAGCAGTACTTC. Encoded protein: CARSLGQGEHEQYF.

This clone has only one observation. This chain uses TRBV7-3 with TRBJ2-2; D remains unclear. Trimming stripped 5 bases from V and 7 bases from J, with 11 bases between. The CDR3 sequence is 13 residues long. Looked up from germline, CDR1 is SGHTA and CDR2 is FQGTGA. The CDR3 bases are TGTGCCAGCAGCCCTAGAATCGGCGGGGAGCTGTTTTTT. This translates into CASSPRIGGELFF.

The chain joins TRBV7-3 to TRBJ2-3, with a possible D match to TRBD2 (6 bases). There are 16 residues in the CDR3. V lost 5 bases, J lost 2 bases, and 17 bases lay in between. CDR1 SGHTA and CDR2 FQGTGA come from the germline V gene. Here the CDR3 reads CASSHHPGLNTDTQYF. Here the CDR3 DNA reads TGTGCCAGCAGCCATCATCCCGGACTAAACACAGATACGCAGTATTTT.

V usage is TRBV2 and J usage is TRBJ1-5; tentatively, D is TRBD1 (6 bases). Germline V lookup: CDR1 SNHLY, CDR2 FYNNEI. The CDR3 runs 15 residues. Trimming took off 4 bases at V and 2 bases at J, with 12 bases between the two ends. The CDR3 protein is CASSVAGDGNQPQHF. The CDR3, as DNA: TGTGCCAGCAGTGTCGCAGGGGACGGCAATCAGCCCCAGCATTTT.

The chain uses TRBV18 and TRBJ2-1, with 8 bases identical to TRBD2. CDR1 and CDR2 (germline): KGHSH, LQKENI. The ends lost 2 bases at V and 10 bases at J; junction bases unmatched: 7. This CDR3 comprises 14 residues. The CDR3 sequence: CASSPSSRLAEQFF. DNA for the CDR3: TGTGCCAGCTCACCATCGAGCCGACTAGCGGAGCAGTTCTTC.

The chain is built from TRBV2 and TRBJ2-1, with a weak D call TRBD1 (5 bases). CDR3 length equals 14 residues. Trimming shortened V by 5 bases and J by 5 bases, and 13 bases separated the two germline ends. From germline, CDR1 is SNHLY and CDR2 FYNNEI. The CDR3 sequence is CASSSFDRDNEQFF. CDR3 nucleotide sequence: TGTGCCAGCAGTTCCTTCGACAGAGACAATGAGCAGTTCTTC. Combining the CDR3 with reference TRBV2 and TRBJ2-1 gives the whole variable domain EPEVTQTPSHQVTQMGQEVILRCVPISNHLYFYWYRQILGQKVEFLVSFYNNEISEKSEIFDDQFSVERPDGSNFTLKIRSTKLEDSAMYFCASSSFDRDNEQFFGPGTRLTVL.

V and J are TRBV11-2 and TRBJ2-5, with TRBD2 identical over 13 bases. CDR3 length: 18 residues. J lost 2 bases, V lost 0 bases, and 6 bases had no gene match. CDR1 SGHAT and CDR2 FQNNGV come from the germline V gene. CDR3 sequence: CASSLEARGLAGQETQYF. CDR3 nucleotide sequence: TGTGCCAGCAGCTTAGAAGCTCGGGGACTAGCGGGACAAGAGACCCAGTACTTC.

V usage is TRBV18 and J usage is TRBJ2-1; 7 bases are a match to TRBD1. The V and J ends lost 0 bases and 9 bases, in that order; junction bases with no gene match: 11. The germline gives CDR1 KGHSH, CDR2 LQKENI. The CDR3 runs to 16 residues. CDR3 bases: TGTGCCAGCTCACCACCCCAGGGGGTATCTATTGGTGAGCAGTTCTTC. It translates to CASSPPQGVSIGEQFF.

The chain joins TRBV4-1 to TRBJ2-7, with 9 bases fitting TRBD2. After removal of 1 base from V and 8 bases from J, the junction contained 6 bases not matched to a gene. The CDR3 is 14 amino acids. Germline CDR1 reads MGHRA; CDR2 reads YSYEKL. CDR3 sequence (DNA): TGCGCCAGCAGCCAAGTTAGCGGGGGCTGGAAGCAGTACTTC. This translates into CASSQVSGGWKQYF.

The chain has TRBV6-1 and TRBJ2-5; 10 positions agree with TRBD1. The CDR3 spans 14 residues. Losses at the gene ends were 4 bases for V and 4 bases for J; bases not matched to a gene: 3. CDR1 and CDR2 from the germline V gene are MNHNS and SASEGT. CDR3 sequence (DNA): TGTGCCAGCAGTGGACAGGGGGCGGGAGAGACCCAGTACTTC. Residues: CASSGQGAGETQYF.

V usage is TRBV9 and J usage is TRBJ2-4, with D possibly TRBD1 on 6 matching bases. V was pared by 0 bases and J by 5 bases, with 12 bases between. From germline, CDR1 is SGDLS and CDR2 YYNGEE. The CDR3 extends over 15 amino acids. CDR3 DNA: TGTGCCAGCAGCGTAGGATCAGGGGAACAAAACATTCAGTACTTC. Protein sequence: CASSVGSGEQNIQYF.

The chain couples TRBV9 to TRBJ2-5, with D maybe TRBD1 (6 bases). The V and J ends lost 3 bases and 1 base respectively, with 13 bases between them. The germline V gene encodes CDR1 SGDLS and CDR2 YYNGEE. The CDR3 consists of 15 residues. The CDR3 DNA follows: TGTGCCAGCAGCGGACAGGCGGGTCCCCAAGAGACCCAGTACTTC. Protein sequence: CASSGQAGPQETQYF.

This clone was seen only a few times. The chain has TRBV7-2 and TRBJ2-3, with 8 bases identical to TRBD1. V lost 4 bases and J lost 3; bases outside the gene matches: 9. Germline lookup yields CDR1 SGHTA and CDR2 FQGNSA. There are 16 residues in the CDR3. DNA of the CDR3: TGTGCCAGCAGCTCCTGGCGGACAGGGAATACAGATACGCAGTATTTT. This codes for CASSSWRTGNTDTQYF.

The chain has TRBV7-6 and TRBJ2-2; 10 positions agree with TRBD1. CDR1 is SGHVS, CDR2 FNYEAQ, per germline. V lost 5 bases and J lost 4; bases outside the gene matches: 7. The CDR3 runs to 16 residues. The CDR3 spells CASSQIDRGLTGELFF. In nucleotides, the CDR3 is TGTGCCAGCAGCCAGATTGACAGGGGGCTCACCGGGGAGCTGTTTTTT.

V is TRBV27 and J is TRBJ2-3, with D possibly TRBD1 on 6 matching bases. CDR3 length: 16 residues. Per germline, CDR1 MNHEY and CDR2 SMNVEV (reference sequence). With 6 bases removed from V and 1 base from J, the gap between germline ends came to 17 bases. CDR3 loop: CASRRPRGFGTDTQYF. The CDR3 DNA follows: TGTGCCAGCAGACGGCCCAGGGGTTTTGGCACAGATACGCAGTATTTT.

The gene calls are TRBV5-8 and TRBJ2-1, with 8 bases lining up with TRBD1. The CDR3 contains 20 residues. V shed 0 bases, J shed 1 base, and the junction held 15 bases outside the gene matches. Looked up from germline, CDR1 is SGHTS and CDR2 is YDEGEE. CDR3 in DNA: TGTGCCAGCAGCTTGGGTCTGTGGACAGGGTTTTTGAGGTCCTACAATGAGCAGTTCTTC. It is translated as CASSLGLWTGFLRSYNEQFF.

CDR3 DNA: TGTGCCAGCAGTGATAGGACCCCCGGGGGGGATACGCAGTATTTT. Protein: CASSDRTPGGDTQYF. The V and J genes are TRBV6-1 and TRBJ2-3, with 7 bases identical to TRBD2. CDR3 length: 15 residues. The germline V gene has CDR1 MNHNS and CDR2 SASEGT. The J segment lost 6 bases and the V segment lost 3 bases, leaving 9 bases of the junction unmatched.

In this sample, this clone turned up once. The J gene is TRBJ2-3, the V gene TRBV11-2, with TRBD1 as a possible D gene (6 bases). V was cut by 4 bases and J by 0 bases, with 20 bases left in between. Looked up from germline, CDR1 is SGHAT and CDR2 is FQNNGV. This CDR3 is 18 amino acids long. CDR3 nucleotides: TGTGCCAGCAGCTCGACAGGCAAGGCGGCCTCTAGCACAGATACGCAGTATTTT. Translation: CASSSTGKAASSTDTQYF. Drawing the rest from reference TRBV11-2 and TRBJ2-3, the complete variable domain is EAGVAQSPRYKIIEKRQSVAFWCNPISGHATLYWYQQILGQGPKLLIQFQNNGVVDDSQLPKDRFSAERLKGVDSTLKIQPAKLEDSAVYLCASSSTGKAASSTDTQYFGPGTRLTVL.

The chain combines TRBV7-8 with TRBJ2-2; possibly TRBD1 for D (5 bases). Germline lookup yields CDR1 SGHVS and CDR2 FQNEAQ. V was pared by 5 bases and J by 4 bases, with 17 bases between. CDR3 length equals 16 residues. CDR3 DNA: TGTGCCAGCAGCAGAAAGGGGATAGGCCTCACCGGGGAGCTGTTTTTT. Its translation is CASSRKGIGLTGELFF.